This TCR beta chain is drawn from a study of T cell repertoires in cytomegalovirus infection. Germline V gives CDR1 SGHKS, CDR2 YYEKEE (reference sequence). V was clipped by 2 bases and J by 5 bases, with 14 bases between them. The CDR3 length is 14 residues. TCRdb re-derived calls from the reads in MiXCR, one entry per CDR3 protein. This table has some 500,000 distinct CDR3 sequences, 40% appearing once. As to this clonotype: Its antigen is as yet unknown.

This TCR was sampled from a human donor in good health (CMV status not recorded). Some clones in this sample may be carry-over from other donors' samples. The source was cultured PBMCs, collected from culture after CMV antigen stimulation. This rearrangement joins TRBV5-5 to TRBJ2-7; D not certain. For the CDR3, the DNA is TGTGCCAGCAGCTTCGATGGGAATCGCAACGAGCAGTACTTC. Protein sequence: CASSFDGNRNEQYF.